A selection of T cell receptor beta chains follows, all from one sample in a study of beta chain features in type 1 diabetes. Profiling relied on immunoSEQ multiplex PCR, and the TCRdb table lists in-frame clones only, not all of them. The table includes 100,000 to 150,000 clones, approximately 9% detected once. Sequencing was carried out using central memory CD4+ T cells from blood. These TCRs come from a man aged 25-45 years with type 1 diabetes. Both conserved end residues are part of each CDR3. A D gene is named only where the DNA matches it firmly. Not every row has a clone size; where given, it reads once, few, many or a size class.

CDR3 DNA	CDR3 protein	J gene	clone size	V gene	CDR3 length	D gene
TGTGCCAGCAGCCAAGACGTAGGGGCCAACGTCCTGACTTTC	CASSQDVGANVLTF	TRBJ2-6	.	TRBV4-2	14	.
TGTGCCAGCAGCCAAGATCAGGGCGATGCGAACACCGGGGAGCTGTTTTTT	CASSQDQGDANTGELFF	TRBJ2-2	few	TRBV11-2	17	.
TGCGCCAGCAGCCAAGAACACAGGGAATCTGGCTACACCTTC	CASSQEHRESGYTF	TRBJ1-2	.	TRBV4-1	14	.
TGTGCCAGCAGCCGGGACAGGTTCACAGATACGCAGTATTTT	CASSRDRFTDTQYF	TRBJ2-3	few	TRBV6-5	14	TRBD1
TGTGCCAGCAGCCAAACGAACACCGGGGAGCTGTTTTTT	CASSQTNTGELFF	TRBJ2-2	few	TRBV5-4	13	.
TGCGCCAGCAGCTTGGGACTAGCGGGCCAAGAGACCCAGTACTTC	CASSLGLAGQETQYF	TRBJ2-5	few	TRBV5-1	15	TRBD2
TGTGCCAGCAGCGTCGAATCCAGTCGACAGGGCTCCGGCTACACCTTC	CASSVESSRQGSGYTF	TRBJ1-2	few	TRBV9	16	TRBD1
TGTGCCAGCAGCCAAGGGACTAGCGAAATAGAGACCCAGTACTTC	CASSQGTSEIETQYF	TRBJ2-5	few	TRBV4-2	15	TRBD2
TGTGCCAGCTCACCGCGGACAGGGGGGGGAAATGAGCAGTTCTTC	CASSPRTGGGNEQFF	TRBJ2-1	few	TRBV18	15	TRBD1
TGTGCCAGCAGACGGACAGGGGCTAGGGAGCAGTACTTC	CASRRTGAREQYF	TRBJ2-7	few	TRBV5-4	13	TRBD1
TGTGCCAGCAGCTTAATGCCAGGGGCCTTATACAATGAGCAGTTCTTC	CASSLMPGALYNEQFF	TRBJ2-1	.	TRBV7-3	16	.
TGTGCCAGCAGCCCTGGGGGGTCAGGGCAGTACTTC	CASSPGGSGQYF	TRBJ2-4	.	TRBV5-4	12	.
TGTGCCAGCACGTCTCCCGGTAATGAGGCAGATACGCAGTATTTT	CASTSPGNEADTQYF	TRBJ2-3	.	TRBV28	15	.
TGTGCCAGCAGCTTCAGACAGGACCCTAATTCACCCCTCCACTTT	CASSFRQDPNSPLHF	TRBJ1-6	.	TRBV5-6	15	.
TGTGCCAGCCTAAGACTCCAATACGAGCAGTACTTC	CASLRLQYEQYF	TRBJ2-7	few	TRBV2	12	.